These 22 T cell receptor beta chains were sequenced from one sample in a study of cytomegalovirus exposure and HLA in healthy donors. Both 60 Vbeta primers and 13 Jbeta primers went into the PCR. Sequenced by immunoSEQ multiplex PCR; TCRdb stores in-frame clones only, minus some. The top ten clones hold over 8% of a sample with 150,000 to 200,000 clones, about 77% of them seen once. The sequencing input was PBMCs. Every receptor here comes from a man aged 18 to 30 in good health and CMV-seropositive.

This clone was observed a single time. V is TRBV4-1 and J is TRBJ2-3; D is perhaps TRBD2 (6 bases). The CDR3 is made up of 15 amino acids. Germline V gives CDR1 MGHRA, CDR2 YSYEKL. V was shortened by 1 base and J by 7 bases, with 15 bases between the two germline ends. The CDR3 DNA reads TGCGCCAGCAGCCAAGGACTAGTGGGGCCCAATACGCAGTATTTT. It encodes CASSQGLVGPNTQYF.

The chain is built from TRBV5-1 and TRBJ1-1, with D possibly being TRBD1 (6 bases). The CDR3 contains 14 residues. V was shortened by 1 base and J by 8 bases, with 15 bases between the two germline ends. Looked up from germline, CDR1 is SGHRS and CDR2 is YFSETQ. CDR3 protein: CASSLRTAPGEAFF. The CDR3 DNA reads as TGCGCCAGCAGCTTGCGGACAGCGCCCGGAGAAGCTTTCTTT. The whole variable domain, remainder taken from reference TRBV5-1 and TRBJ1-1, is KAGVTQTPRYLIKTRGQQVTLSCSPISGHRSVSWYQQTPGQGLQFLFEYFSETQRNKGNFPGRFSGRQFSNSRSEMNVSTLELGDSALYLCASSLRTAPGEAFFGQGTRLTVV.

J is TRBJ2-1 and V is TRBV5-1; D is possibly TRBD1 (5 bases). Germline CDR1 reads SGHRS; CDR2 reads YFSETQ. The CDR3 runs to 13 residues. V lost 0 bases, J lost 10 bases, and 11 bases lay in between. Here the CDR3 reads CASSLAGYVEQFF. CDR3 nucleotide sequence: TGCGCCAGCAGCTTGGCAGGGTACGTAGAGCAGTTCTTC.

V usage is TRBV2 and J usage is TRBJ1-2, with 8 bases identical to TRBD1. The CDR3 is 12 amino acids. The ends lost 7 bases at V and 7 bases at J; junction bases unmatched: 5. CDR1 and CDR2 from the germline V gene are SNHLY and FYNNEI. Here the CDR3 reads CASTIGTGGYTF. The CDR3 nucleotides read TGTGCCAGCACCATAGGGACAGGTGGCTACACCTTC.

This clone was observed a few times. The chain joins TRBV5-5 to TRBJ1-1; 7 positions agree with TRBD1. This CDR3 comprises 14 residues. The ends lost 0 bases at V and 5 bases at J; junction bases unmatched: 4. The germline V gene has CDR1 SGHKS and CDR2 YYEKEE (reference sequence). Here the CDR3 DNA reads TGTGCCAGCAGCTTGGCAGGGGGAGGAACTGAAGCTTTCTTT. Its translation is CASSLAGGGTEAFF.

V and J are TRBV4-2 and TRBJ2-1; 9 bases fit TRBD2. The CDR3 runs to 15 residues. V lost 3 bases and J lost 10; bases outside the gene matches: 10. Germline-derived CDR1 and CDR2 are LGHNA and YNFKEQ. The CDR3 DNA reads as TGTGCCAGCAGCCATTCTAGCGGGGCAATAAGAGAGCAGTTCTTC. This gives the protein CASSHSSGAIREQFF.

The genes are TRBV10-3 and TRBJ2-7; the D gene is possibly TRBD2 (7 bases). Germline loops: CDR1 ENHRY, CDR2 SYGVKD. The CDR3 has 16 amino acids. V was clipped by 1 base and J by 0 bases, with 13 bases between them. The CDR3 DNA is TGTGCCATCAGTGAGTGGGGGGGCGGGGCCTCCTACGAGCAGTACTTC. It is translated as CAISEWGGGASYEQYF.

CDR3 protein: CASSARDTGTEAFF. The CDR3 DNA follows: TGTGCCAGCAGCGCAAGGGACACGGGGACTGAAGCTTTCTTT. The chain links TRBV9 to TRBJ1-1; D may be TRBD1 (6 bases). The CDR3 extends over 14 amino acids. V lost 3 bases to trimming and J lost 5 bases, with 14 bases between them. CDR1 SGDLS and CDR2 YYNGEE come from the germline V gene.

This clone has a single count. This chain uses TRBV4-3 with TRBJ1-1; a possible D gene is TRBD1 (5 bases). The CDR3 runs to 15 residues. Trimming removed 1 base from V and 6 bases from J, with 15 bases in between. Germline V gene lookup returns CDR1 LGHNA and CDR2 YSLEER. The chain's CDR3 is CASSQAPAGKAEAFF. The CDR3 DNA sequence: TGCGCCAGCAGCCAAGCCCCTGCAGGGAAGGCTGAAGCTTTCTTT.

Worth noting for this clone: Its ends do not fully match the called genes, so a read error is possible. The genes are TRBV6-1 and TRBJ2-7, with D possibly being TRBD2 (5 bases). Germline CDR1 MNHNS, CDR2 SASEGT. CDR3 length: 13 residues. The CDR3 nucleotides are TGTGCCAACAGTGAATCGGTCGGGGTCCGAGGGTACTTC. It translates to CANSESVGVRGYF.

This chain joins TRBV28 and TRBJ2-7, with D hard to call. CDR3 length equals 13 residues. V lost 10 bases and J lost 2, with 15 bases in between. Germline V lookup: CDR1 MDHEN, CDR2 SYDVKM. This chain's CDR3 is CAIRSDTAYEQYF. In DNA, the CDR3 is TGTGCCATCCGATCCGACACCGCCTACGAGCAGTACTTC.

In DNA form, the CDR3 reads TGCGCCAGCAGCCGCCTGGGGGGGGGCACAGATACGCAGTATTTT. Its translation: CASSRLGGGTDTQYF. J is TRBJ2-3 and V is TRBV4-3, with 7 bases identical to TRBD2. Trimming cost V 4 bases and J 1 base; bases outside gene matches: 5. CDR3 size: 15 residues. The germline V gene has CDR1 LGHNA and CDR2 YSLEER.

This chain connects TRBV28 to TRBJ1-1; 8 bases line up with TRBD1. The germline V gene has CDR1 MDHEN and CDR2 SYDVKM. V shed 6 bases, J shed 6 bases, and the junction held 6 bases outside the gene matches. CDR3 length: 13 residues. CDR3 region: CASRGQGGAEAFF. CDR3 bases: TGTGCCAGCAGAGGACAGGGAGGCGCTGAAGCTTTCTTT.

The rearrangement joins TRBV2 to TRBJ2-1; 9 nucleotides agree with TRBD2. Germline V gives CDR1 SNHLY, CDR2 FYNNEI. The CDR3 is 18 residues long. The V segment lost 5 bases and the J segment 0 bases; nucleotides outside the gene matches: 11. The CDR3 loop reads CASSKGVAGASSYNEQFF. CDR3 nucleotides: TGTGCCAGCAGTAAAGGGGTAGCGGGAGCTAGCTCCTACAATGAGCAGTTCTTC.

This rearrangement joins TRBV11-2 to TRBJ1-1; D remains unclear. CDR3 length equals 16 residues. CDR1 and CDR2 (germline): SGHAT, FQNNGV. The V end was cut by 0 bases, the J end by 2 bases, with 13 bases between. CDR3 nucleotides: TGTGCCAGCAGCTTAGACTTCGGAGCCTATAACACTGAAGCTTTCTTT. It is translated as CASSLDFGAYNTEAFF.

This chain joins TRBV5-1 and TRBJ2-3; D unresolved. Germline CDR1 SGHRS, CDR2 YFSETQ. With 4 bases removed from V and 2 bases from J, the gap between germline ends came to 2 bases. The CDR3 sequence is 11 residues long. The CDR3 sequence is CASSLTDTQYF. CDR3 in DNA: TGCGCCAGCAGCCTCACAGATACGCAGTATTTT. Full variable domain (outside the CDR3, taken from reference TRBV5-1 and TRBJ2-3): KAGVTQTPRYLIKTRGQQVTLSCSPISGHRSVSWYQQTPGQGLQFLFEYFSETQRNKGNFPGRFSGRQFSNSRSEMNVSTLELGDSALYLCASSLTDTQYFGPGTRLTVL.

This clone was picked up one time. The chain is built from TRBV7-2 and TRBJ2-1, with 7 nucleotides matching TRBD2. The ends lost 1 base at V and 8 bases at J; junction bases unmatched: 11. Germline CDR1 is SGHTA and CDR2 is FQGNSA. The CDR3 is made up of 16 amino acids. The CDR3 bases are TGTGCCAGCAGCTTAGTTTCCCAGTGGGGGGGATATGAGCAGTTCTTC. Translation gives CASSLVSQWGGYEQFF.

The chain recombines TRBV10-3 with TRBJ2-3; D is unresolved. The CDR3 has 14 amino acids. The V gene lost 3 bases and the J gene lost 2 bases, with 9 bases spanning the gap. Per the germline V gene, CDR1 is ENHRY and CDR2 is SYGVKD. The CDR3 here is CAISELPVTDTQYF. The CDR3 nucleotides are TGTGCCATCAGTGAACTGCCCGTCACAGATACGCAGTATTTT.

J is TRBJ2-2 and V is TRBV13; 9 bases agree with TRBD1. The CDR3 is 16 residues long. V lost 2 bases and J lost 6; bases outside the gene matches: 7. Germline CDR1 PRHDT, CDR2 FYEKMQ (reference sequence). The DNA of the CDR3 is TGTGCCAGCAGCTTATTGGGACAGGGAGGGGCCGGGGAGCTGTTTTTT. This encodes CASSLLGQGGAGELFF.

The chain is built from TRBV29-1 and TRBJ2-1; 10 bases agree with TRBD1. J gave up 6 bases and V 6 bases, and 8 bases lay outside the gene matches. CDR3 length equals 14 residues. CDR1 SQVTM and CDR2 ANQGSEA come from the germline V gene. DNA of the CDR3: TGCAGCGTCACCGGGACAGGGGTAGTCAATGAGCAGTTCTTC. This translates into CSVTGTGVVNEQFF.

This clone appeared once. The chain employs TRBV4-1 and TRBJ2-1; weak D call: TRBD1 (6 bases). There are 15 residues in the CDR3. Deletions cut 0 bases from V and 0 bases from J, with 6 bases between. Germline V gene sequence: CDR1 MGHRA, CDR2 YSYEKL. Written as DNA, the CDR3 is TGCGCCAGCAGCCAAGAACAGGGCTCCTACAATGAGCAGTTCTTC. It yields the protein CASSQEQGSYNEQFF.

The chain is built from TRBV4-3 and TRBJ1-3, with D tentatively TRBD1 (5 bases). The CDR3 is 15 residues long. The germline V and J ends were trimmed by 0 bases and 3 bases, with 9 bases remaining between them. Per germline, CDR1 LGHNA and CDR2 YSLEER. This CDR3 reads CASSQEPGHGNTIYF. CDR3 nucleotides: TGCGCCAGCAGCCAAGAGCCAGGGCATGGAAACACCATATATTTT.